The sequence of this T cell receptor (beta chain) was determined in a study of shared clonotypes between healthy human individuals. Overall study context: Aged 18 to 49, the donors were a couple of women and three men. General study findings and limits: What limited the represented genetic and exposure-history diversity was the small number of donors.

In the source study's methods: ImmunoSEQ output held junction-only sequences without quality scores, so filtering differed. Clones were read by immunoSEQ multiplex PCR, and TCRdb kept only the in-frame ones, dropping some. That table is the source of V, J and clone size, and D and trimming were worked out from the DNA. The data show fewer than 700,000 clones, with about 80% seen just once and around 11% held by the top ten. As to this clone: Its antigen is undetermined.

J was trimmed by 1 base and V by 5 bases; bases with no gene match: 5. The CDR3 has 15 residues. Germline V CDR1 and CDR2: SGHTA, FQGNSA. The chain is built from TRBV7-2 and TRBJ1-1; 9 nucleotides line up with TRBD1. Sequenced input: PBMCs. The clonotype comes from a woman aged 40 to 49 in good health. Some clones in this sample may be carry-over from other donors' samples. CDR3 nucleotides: TGTGCCAGCAGCGGGAGGACAGGGGAGAACACTGAAGCTTTCTTT. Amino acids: CASSGRTGENTEAFF.